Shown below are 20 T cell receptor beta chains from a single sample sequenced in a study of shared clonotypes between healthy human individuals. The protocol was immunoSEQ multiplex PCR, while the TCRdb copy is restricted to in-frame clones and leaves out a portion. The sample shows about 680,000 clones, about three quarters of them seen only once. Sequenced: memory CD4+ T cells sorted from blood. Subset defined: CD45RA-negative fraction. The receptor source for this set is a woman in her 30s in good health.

The DNA of the CDR3 is TGTGCCAGCAGTTTTCTGGGACAGGCGTTCGAGCAGTACTTC. It yields the protein CASSFLGQAFEQYF. The genes are TRBV27 and TRBJ2-7, with 8 bases aligning to TRBD1. V shed 3 bases and J 6 bases; nucleotides not matched to a gene: 7. There are 14 residues in the CDR3. Germline-derived CDR1 and CDR2 are MNHEY and SMNVEV (reference sequence).

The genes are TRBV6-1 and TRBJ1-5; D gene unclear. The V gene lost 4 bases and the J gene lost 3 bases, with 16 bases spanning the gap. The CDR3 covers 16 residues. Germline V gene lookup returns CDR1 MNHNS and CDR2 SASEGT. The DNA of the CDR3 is TGTGCCAGCAGTGCGAGTTTATCGCGGAACAATCAGCCCCAGCATTTT. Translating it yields CASSASLSRNNQPQHF.

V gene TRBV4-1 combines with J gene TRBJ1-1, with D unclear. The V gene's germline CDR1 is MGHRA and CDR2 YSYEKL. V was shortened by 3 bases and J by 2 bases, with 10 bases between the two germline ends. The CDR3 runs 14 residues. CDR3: CASSQPLGNTEAFF. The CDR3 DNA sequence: TGCGCCAGCAGCCAGCCACTAGGCAACACTGAAGCTTTCTTT.

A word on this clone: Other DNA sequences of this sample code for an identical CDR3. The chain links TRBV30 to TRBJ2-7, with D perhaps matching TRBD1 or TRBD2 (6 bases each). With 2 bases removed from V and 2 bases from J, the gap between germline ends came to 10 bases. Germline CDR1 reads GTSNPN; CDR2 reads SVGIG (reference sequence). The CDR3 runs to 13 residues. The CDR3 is CAWSRGQTYEQYF. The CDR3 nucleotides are TGTGCCTGGAGTCGGGGGCAAACCTACGAGCAGTACTTC.

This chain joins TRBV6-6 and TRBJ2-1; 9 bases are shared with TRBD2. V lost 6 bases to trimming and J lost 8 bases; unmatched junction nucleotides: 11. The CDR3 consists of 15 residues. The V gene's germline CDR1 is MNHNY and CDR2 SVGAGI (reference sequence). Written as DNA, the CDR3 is TGTGCCAGCAGCTTTAGCGGGAGTCAGGAGGATGAGCAGTTCTTC. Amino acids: CASSFSGSQEDEQFF.

CDR3 sequence: CASSNQITGPGKLFF. CDR3 nucleotide sequence: TGTGCCAGCAGCAACCAAATCACGGGGCCGGGAAAACTGTTTTTT. The chain is built from TRBV11-1 and TRBJ1-4; perhaps TRBD1 as D (5 bases). The germline CDR1 and CDR2 sequences are SGHAT and FQDESV (reference sequence). The V end was cut by 5 bases, the J end by 10 bases, with 20 bases between. The CDR3 extends over 15 amino acids.

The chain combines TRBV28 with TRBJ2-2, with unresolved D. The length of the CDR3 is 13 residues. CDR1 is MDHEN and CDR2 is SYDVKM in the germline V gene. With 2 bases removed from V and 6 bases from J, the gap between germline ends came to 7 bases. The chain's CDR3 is CASSLPAPGELFF. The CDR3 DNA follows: TGTGCCAGCAGTTTACCGGCACCCGGGGAGCTGTTTTTT. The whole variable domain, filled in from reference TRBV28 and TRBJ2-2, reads DVKVTQSSRYLVKRTGEKVFLECVQDMDHENMFWYRQDPGLGLRLIYFSYDVKMKEKGDIPEGYSVSREKKERFSLILESASTNQTSMYLCASSLPAPGELFFGEGSRLTVL.

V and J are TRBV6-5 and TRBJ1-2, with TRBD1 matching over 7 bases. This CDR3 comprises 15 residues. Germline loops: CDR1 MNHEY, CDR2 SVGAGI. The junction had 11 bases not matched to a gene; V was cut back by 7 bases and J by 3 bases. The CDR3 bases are TGTGCCAGCAAACTTACAGGGGTGGGGCACTATGGCTACACCTTC. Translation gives CASKLTGVGHYGYTF.

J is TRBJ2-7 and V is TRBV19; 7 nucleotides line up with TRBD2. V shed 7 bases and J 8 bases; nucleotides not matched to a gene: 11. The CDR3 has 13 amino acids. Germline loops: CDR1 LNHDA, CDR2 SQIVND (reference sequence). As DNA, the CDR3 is TGTGCCAGTAAGGGCTCAGCGGGAACCCAGCAGTACTTC. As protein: CASKGSAGTQQYF. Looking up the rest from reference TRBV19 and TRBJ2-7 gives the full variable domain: DGGITQSPKYLFRKEGQNVTLSCEQNLNHDAMYWYRQDPGQGLRLIYYSQIVNDFQKGDIAEGYSVSREKKESFPLTVTSAQKNPTAFYLCASKGSAGTQQYFGPGTRLTVT.

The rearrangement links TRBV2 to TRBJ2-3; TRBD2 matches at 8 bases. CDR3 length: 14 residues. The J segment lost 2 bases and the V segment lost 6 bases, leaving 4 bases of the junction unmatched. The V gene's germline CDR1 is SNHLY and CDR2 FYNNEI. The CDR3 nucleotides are TGTGCCAGCAGGTCGGGAGGGCACACAGATACGCAGTATTTT. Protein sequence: CASRSGGHTDTQYF. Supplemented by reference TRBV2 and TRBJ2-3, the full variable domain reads EPEVTQTPSHQVTQMGQEVILRCVPISNHLYFYWYRQILGQKVEFLVSFYNNEISEKSEIFDDQFSVERPDGSNFTLKIRSTKLEDSAMYFCASRSGGHTDTQYFGPGTRLTVL.

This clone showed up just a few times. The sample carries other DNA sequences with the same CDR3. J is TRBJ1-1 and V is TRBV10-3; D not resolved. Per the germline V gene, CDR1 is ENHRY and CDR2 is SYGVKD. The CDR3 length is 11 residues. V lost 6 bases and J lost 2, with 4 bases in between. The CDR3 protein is CAISGNTEAFF. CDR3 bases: TGTGCCATCAGCGGTAACACTGAAGCTTTCTTT.

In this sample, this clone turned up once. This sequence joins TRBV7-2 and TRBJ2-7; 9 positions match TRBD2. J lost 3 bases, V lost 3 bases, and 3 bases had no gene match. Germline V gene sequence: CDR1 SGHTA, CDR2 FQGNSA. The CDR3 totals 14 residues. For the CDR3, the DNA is TGTGCCAGCAGCTTTAGCGGGAGCGTCTACGAGCAGTACTTC. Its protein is CASSFSGSVYEQYF.

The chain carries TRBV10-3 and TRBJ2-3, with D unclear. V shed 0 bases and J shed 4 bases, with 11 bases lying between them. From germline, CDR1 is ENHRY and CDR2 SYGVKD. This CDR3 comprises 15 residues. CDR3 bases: TGTGCCATCAGTGAGTCGTTTCTATCGTCAGATACGCAGTATTTT. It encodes CAISESFLSSDTQYF.

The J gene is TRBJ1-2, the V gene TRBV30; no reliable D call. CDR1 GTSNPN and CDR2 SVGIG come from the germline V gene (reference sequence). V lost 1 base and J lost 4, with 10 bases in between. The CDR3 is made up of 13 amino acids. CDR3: CAWSATPLYGYTF. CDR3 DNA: TGTGCCTGGAGTGCGACACCGCTCTATGGCTACACCTTC.

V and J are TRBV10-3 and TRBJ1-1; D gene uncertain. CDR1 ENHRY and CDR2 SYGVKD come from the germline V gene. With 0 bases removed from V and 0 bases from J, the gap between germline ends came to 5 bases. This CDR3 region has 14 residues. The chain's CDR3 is CAISESQMNTEAFF. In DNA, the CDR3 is TGTGCCATCAGTGAGTCACAGATGAACACTGAAGCTTTCTTT.

The DNA for the CDR3 is TGTGCCAGCAGTCCAACGGGGGGGATTCGCCTAGATGAGCAGTTCTTC. Amino acids: CASSPTGGIRLDEQFF. The chain carries TRBV28 and TRBJ2-1; 8 bases are shared with TRBD2. The CDR3 sequence is 16 residues long. Trimming removed 5 bases from V and 8 bases from J; junction bases left unmatched: 14. CDR1 is MDHEN and CDR2 is SYDVKM in the germline V gene.

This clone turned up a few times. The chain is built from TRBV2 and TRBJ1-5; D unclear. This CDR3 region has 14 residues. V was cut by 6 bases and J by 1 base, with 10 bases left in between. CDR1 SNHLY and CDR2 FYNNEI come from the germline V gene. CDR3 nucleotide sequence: TGTGCCAGCAGCTCGGGTCTGAGCAATCAGCCCCAGCATTTT. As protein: CASSSGLSNQPQHF.

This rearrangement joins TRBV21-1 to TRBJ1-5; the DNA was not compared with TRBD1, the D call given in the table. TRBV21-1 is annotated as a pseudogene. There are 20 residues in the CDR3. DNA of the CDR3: TGTGCCAGCACCGCCCTCTCCGGGACAGGGGAAAGGCCCCGCAATCAGCCCCAGCATTTT. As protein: CASTALSGTGERPRNQPQHF.

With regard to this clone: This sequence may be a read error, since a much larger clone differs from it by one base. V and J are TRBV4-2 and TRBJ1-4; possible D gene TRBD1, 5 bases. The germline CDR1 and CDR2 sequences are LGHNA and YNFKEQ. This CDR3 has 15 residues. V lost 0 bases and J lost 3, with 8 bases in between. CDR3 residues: CASSQERGSNEKLFF. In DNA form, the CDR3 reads TGTGCCAGCAGCCAAGAACGGGGGTCTAATGAAAAACTGTTTTTT.

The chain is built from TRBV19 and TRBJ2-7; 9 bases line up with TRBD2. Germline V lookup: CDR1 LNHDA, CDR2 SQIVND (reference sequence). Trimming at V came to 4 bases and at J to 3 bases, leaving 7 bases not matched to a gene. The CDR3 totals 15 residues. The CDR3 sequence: CASSNLAGPVYEQYF. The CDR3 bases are TGTGCCAGTAGTAATCTAGCGGGACCGGTCTACGAGCAGTACTTC.